A single sample is the source of the 24 T cell receptor beta chains below, sequenced in a study of sequential checkpoint blockade in melanoma (dated by TCRdb to 2018 to 2020). Explained via the paper, the treatment or condition label denotes: randomized to nivolumab then ipilimumab (arm A) or the reverse (arm B). To prepare the library, the immunoSEQ multiplex PCR assay was applied. This is the immuneACCESS table as TCRdb keeps it, with only in-frame sequences that have V and J called. A part of the clones is gone; compared with another copy, unresolved V genes explain less than half, and the rest is unexplained. The sample has around 5,000 clones on record, around 28% of them singletons. The ten largest clones capture 22% of the sample. Sequenced material: tumor tissue (inferred from file names), taken from a patient given nivolumab and ipilimumab in sequence. These receptors originate from a human donor with melanoma.

The chain combines TRBV19 with TRBJ1-3, with D unclear. The CDR3 runs 17 residues. Germline V gene data show CDR1 as LNHDA and CDR2 as SQIVND (reference sequence). The V end was cut by 3 bases, the J end by 0 bases, with 15 bases between. CDR3 residues: CASSIRPADVSGNTIYF. CDR3 nucleotide sequence: TGTGCCAGTAGTATCCGCCCGGCGGATGTCTCTGGAAACACCATATATTTT.

This clone was seen repeatedly, ten times or more. This chain connects TRBV11-3 to TRBJ2-7, with D possibly matching TRBD1 (6 bases). This CDR3 spans 16 amino acids. Trimming removed 3 bases at V and 6 bases at J, with 21 bases between. From germline, CDR1 is SGHNT and CDR2 YENEEA. This chain's CDR3 is CASSLGPDRSLSEQYF. The CDR3 nucleotides read TGTGCCAGCAGCTTGGGTCCCGACAGGAGCCTAAGCGAGCAGTACTTC.

By share, this clone counts as medium-sized (0.01 to 0.1%). The V gene is TRBV11-3, the J gene TRBJ1-1, with D possibly being TRBD1 (6 bases). V lost 3 bases and J 5 bases, leaving 13 bases between the germline ends. The CDR3 extends over 14 amino acids. Germline V gene sequence: CDR1 SGHNT, CDR2 YENEEA. CDR3 sequence reads: CASSLGARGTEAFF. CDR3 DNA sequence: TGTGCCAGCAGCTTGGGGGCACGAGGTACTGAAGCTTTCTTT.

In its sample, this clone was seen once. This CDR3 reads CASSPGTGINQPQHF. The CDR3 region has the DNA TGTGCCAGCTCACCTGGGACAGGGATAAATCAGCCCCAGCATTTT. This chain links TRBV18 with TRBJ1-5; 9 bases are a match to TRBD1. CDR3 length: 15 residues. Germline-derived CDR1 and CDR2 are KGHSH and LQKENI. V lost 3 bases, J lost 4 bases, and 4 bases stayed unmatched. Full variable domain (missing parts from reference TRBV18 and TRBJ1-5): NAGVMQNPRHLVRRRGQEARLRCSPMKGHSHVYWYRQLPEEGLKFMVYLQKENIIDESGMPKERFSAEFPKEGPSILRIQQVVRGDSAAYFCASSPGTGINQPQHFGDGTRLSIL.

The genes are TRBV5-1 and TRBJ2-2, with D possibly being TRBD2 (6 bases). The ends were cut back, 3 bases at V and 5 bases at J, with 11 bases in the middle. This CDR3 has 14 residues. The germline V gene has CDR1 SGHRS and CDR2 YFSETQ. CDR3 region: CASSSGVITGELFF. The CDR3 region has the DNA TGCGCCAGCAGCTCGGGAGTTATAACCGGGGAGCTGTTTTTT.

The chain links TRBV10-3 to TRBJ2-5, with a possible D match to TRBD1 (6 bases). The V gene's germline CDR1 is ENHRY and CDR2 SYGVKD. The CDR3 length is 13 residues. The germline V and J ends were trimmed by 3 bases and 1 base, with 6 bases remaining between them. The CDR3 bases are TGTGCCATCAGTGAACAGGGCCAAGAGACCCAGTACTTC. Translation: CAISEQGQETQYF.

This clone was detected a few times. The chain uses TRBV28 and TRBJ2-7; the D gene is possibly TRBD2 (5 bases). The V gene lost 5 bases and the J gene lost 7 bases, with 15 bases spanning the gap. Germline loops: CDR1 MDHEN, CDR2 SYDVKM. The CDR3 has 13 amino acids. The CDR3 bases are TGTGCCAGCAGTCGCGGTACCGAGGGAGAGCAGTACTTC. This codes for CASSRGTEGEQYF. Looking up the rest from reference TRBV28 and TRBJ2-7 gives the full variable domain: DVKVTQSSRYLVKRTGEKVFLECVQDMDHENMFWYRQDPGLGLRLIYFSYDVKMKEKGDIPEGYSVSREKKERFSLILESASTNQTSMYLCASSRGTEGEQYFGPGTRLTVT.

This clone was counted between two and nine times. The rearrangement joins TRBV11-3 to TRBJ2-5, with 8 bases that match TRBD1. Losses at the gene ends were 1 base for V and 4 bases for J; bases not matched to a gene: 8. The CDR3 runs to 16 residues. From germline, CDR1 is SGHNT and CDR2 YENEEA. The CDR3 nucleotides are TGTGCCAGCAGCTTAGGGTGGCAGGGGGCCGGAGAGACCCAGTACTTC. Residues: CASSLGWQGAGETQYF. Using reference TRBV11-3 and TRBJ2-5 for the parts outside the CDR3, the full variable domain is EAGVVQSPRYKIIEKKQPVAFWCNPISGHNTLYWYLQNLGQGPELLIRYENEEAVDDSQLPKDRFSAERLKGVDSTLKIQPAELGDSAVYLCASSLGWQGAGETQYFGPGTRLLVL.

This clone was seen more than once but under ten times. This sequence joins TRBV5-1 and TRBJ2-7, with 10 bases fitting TRBD2. V trimming: 4 bases; J trimming: 5 bases; junction bases outside the gene matches: 6. The V gene's germline CDR1 is SGHRS and CDR2 YFSETQ. The CDR3 extends over 14 amino acids. CDR3 sequence reads: CASSLGLAKDEQYF. DNA for the CDR3: TGCGCCAGCAGCCTGGGACTAGCGAAGGACGAGCAGTACTTC.

This clone was picked up a small number of times. The chain employs TRBV11-3 and TRBJ2-5; tentatively, D is TRBD1 (5 bases). The CDR3 is 15 residues long. Trimming pared 4 bases from V and 2 bases from J, leaving 14 bases between. Germline loops: CDR1 SGHNT, CDR2 YENEEA. The CDR3 DNA reads as TGTGCCAGCAGCTCAGAAATGGACATGCAAGAGACCCAGTACTTC. It specifies CASSSEMDMQETQYF.

This clone came up a few times. The chain employs TRBV2 and TRBJ2-5, with D possibly matching TRBD2 (7 bases). This CDR3 is built from 17 residues. The V end was cut by 6 bases, the J end by 5 bases, with 25 bases between. The germline V gene encodes CDR1 SNHLY and CDR2 FYNNEI. The DNA for the CDR3 is TGTGCCAGCAGCCGAAGGGGGTCCGGACTAGAGAAGGAGACCCAGTACTTC. The encoded protein is CASSRRGSGLEKETQYF.

Within the sample, this clone is large (0.1 to 1%). V gene TRBV11-3 combines with J gene TRBJ1-1; D possibly corresponds to TRBD1 (5 bases). The V end lost 3 bases, the J end lost 0 bases, and 11 bases lay between the germline ends. CDR1 and CDR2 from the germline V gene are SGHNT and YENEEA. The CDR3 spans 15 residues. As DNA, the CDR3 is TGTGCCAGCAGCTTGCCTGGGACCGTGAACACTGAAGCTTTCTTT. Encoded protein: CASSLPGTVNTEAFF.

The rearrangement links TRBV6-8 to TRBJ1-2; D gene uncertain. Deletions cut 7 bases from V and 2 bases from J, with 14 bases between. Looked up from germline, CDR1 is MNHGY and CDR2 is SAAAGT. CDR3 size: 14 residues. This chain's CDR3 is CASKSPVGNYGYTF. CDR3 nucleotide sequence: TGTGCCAGCAAGTCCCCTGTGGGGAACTATGGCTACACCTTC.

V usage is TRBV30 and J usage is TRBJ1-6, with TRBD1 identical over 8 bases. The germline V gene encodes CDR1 GTSNPN and CDR2 SVGIG (reference sequence). CDR3 size: 13 residues. Trimming removed 6 bases from V and 5 bases from J; junction bases left unmatched: 3. Here the CDR3 reads CACGQGHNSPLHF. In nucleotides, the CDR3 is TGTGCCTGCGGACAGGGCCATAATTCACCCCTCCACTTT.

The CDR3 spells CSVAGWNNDVEKLFF. The DNA for the CDR3 is TGCAGCGTTGCTGGGTGGAACAACGATGTTGAGAAACTGTTTTTT. This chain connects TRBV29-1 to TRBJ1-4; D is ambiguous. The CDR3 consists of 15 residues. Germline CDR1 SQVTM, CDR2 ANQGSEA. V gave up 4 bases and J gave up 11 bases, with 23 bases separating them.

This clone has just a few counts. V is TRBV7-7 and J is TRBJ2-7; 7 positions match TRBD2. The germline gives CDR1 SSHAT, CDR2 FNYEAQ (reference sequence). This CDR3 comprises 15 residues. Trimming cost V 5 bases and J 2 bases; bases outside gene matches: 9. CDR3 nucleotide sequence: TGTGCCAGCAGCGCGAGATTAACTAGCGCCTACGAGCAGTACTTC. Amino acid sequence: CASSARLTSAYEQYF.

The chain couples TRBV18 to TRBJ1-5; possibly TRBD1 for D (5 bases). The CDR3 sequence is 16 residues long. Germline lookup yields CDR1 KGHSH and CDR2 LQKENI. The V end was cut by 2 bases, the J end by 7 bases, with 18 bases between. The DNA for the CDR3 is TGTGCCAGCTCACCAACCACAACGGGACGGGGGCAGCCCCAGCATTTT. This translates into CASSPTTTGRGQPQHF. Full variable domain (remainder filled in from reference TRBV18 and TRBJ1-5): NAGVMQNPRHLVRRRGQEARLRCSPMKGHSHVYWYRQLPEEGLKFMVYLQKENIIDESGMPKERFSAEFPKEGPSILRIQQVVRGDSAAYFCASSPTTTGRGQPQHFGDGTRLSIL.

This chain connects TRBV5-1 to TRBJ1-3; TRBD1 might be the D (6 bases). The CDR3 is 17 amino acids. V dropped 4 bases and J dropped 1 base, with 18 bases sitting between them. Per germline, CDR1 SGHRS and CDR2 YFSETQ. The CDR3 DNA sequence: TGCGCCAGCAGCCAAACAGCCGCAGGGGAATCTGGAAACACCATATATTTT. This codes for CASSQTAAGESGNTIYF.

The chain couples TRBV9 to TRBJ1-6; D unresolved. Trimming removed 0 bases from V and 4 bases from J, with 8 bases in between. The CDR3 is 15 amino acids. CDR1 and CDR2 (germline): SGDLS, YYNGEE. The CDR3 sequence is CASSVGGRYNSPLHF. In nucleotides, the CDR3 is TGTGCCAGCAGCGTAGGAGGACGGTATAATTCACCCCTCCACTTT.

This clone was counted between two and nine times. The chain recombines TRBV4-1 with TRBJ2-3, with TRBD2 matching 8 bases. Trimming at V came to 6 bases and at J to 0 bases, leaving 8 bases not matched to a gene. This CDR3 is built from 16 residues. Germline V gene data show CDR1 as MGHRA and CDR2 as YSYEKL. The CDR3 region has the DNA TGCGCCAGCAGTCGGGAACTAGCGGCTAGCACAGATACGCAGTATTTT. Its protein product is CASSRELAASTDTQYF.

The rearrangement joins TRBV15 to TRBJ1-2; TRBD1 agrees at 7 bases. V was clipped by 5 bases and J by 7 bases; unmatched bases: 16. CDR1 is LNHNV, CDR2 YYDKDF, per germline (reference sequence). This CDR3 is built from 16 residues. The CDR3 DNA is TGTGCCACCAGCGCAAGGGGTGAACAGGGGTACTCTGGCTACACCTTC. This translates into CATSARGEQGYSGYTF.

This clone was counted only a few times. The chain couples TRBV23-1 to TRBJ1-5; 8 bases map to TRBD1. TRBV23-1 is flagged as an ORF with uncertain function. Trimming at V came to 6 bases and at J to 7 bases, leaving 11 bases not matched to a gene. This CDR3 comprises 15 residues. The CDR3 spells CASSQDGTGGQPQHF. CDR3 in DNA: TGCGCCAGCAGCCAAGATGGCACAGGGGGGCAGCCCCAGCATTTT.

Within the sample, this clone is medium-sized. The chain carries TRBV6-8 and TRBJ1-4, with TRBD1 matching over 7 bases. The germline gives CDR1 MNHGY, CDR2 SAAAGT. The V and J ends lost 6 bases and 7 bases, in that order; junction bases with no gene match: 14. The CDR3 has 16 amino acids. The CDR3 loop reads CASSKMATGSGEKLFF. The CDR3 DNA sequence: TGTGCCAGCAGCAAAATGGCGACAGGGAGTGGTGAAAAACTGTTTTTT.

In regard to this clone: Germline and junction disagree at one end, which may indicate a read error. The chain joins TRBV6-8 to TRBJ2-3; D is undetermined. In germline, CDR1 is MNHGY, CDR2 SAAAGT. This CDR3 has 12 amino acids. The CDR3 protein is CASSHSTHTQYF. Written as DNA, the CDR3 is TGTGCCAGCAGCCACAGCACACATACGCAGTATTTT.